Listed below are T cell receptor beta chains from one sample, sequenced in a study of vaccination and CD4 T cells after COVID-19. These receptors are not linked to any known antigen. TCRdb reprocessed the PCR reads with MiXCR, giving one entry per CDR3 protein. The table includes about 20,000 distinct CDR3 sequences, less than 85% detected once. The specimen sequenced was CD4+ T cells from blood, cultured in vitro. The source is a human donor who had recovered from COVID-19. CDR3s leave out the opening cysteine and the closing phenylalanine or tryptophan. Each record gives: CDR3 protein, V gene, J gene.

cdr3_aa: SPGGDNYGYT
v_call: TRBV20-1
j_call: TRBJ1-2

cdr3_aa: ASSYTGGQGGSPLH
v_call: TRBV7-8
j_call: TRBJ1-6

cdr3_aa: SAPRDRGSFANEKLF
v_call: TRBV20-1
j_call: TRBJ1-4

cdr3_aa: ASSQVLVLLNTEAF
v_call: TRBV4-3
j_call: TRBJ1-1

cdr3_aa: ASSPPDRGLQPQH
v_call: TRBV28
j_call: TRBJ1-5

cdr3_aa: SDYGTVDGYT
v_call: TRBV20-1
j_call: TRBJ1-2

cdr3_aa: ASSRLSGGAGTGELF
v_call: TRBV7-3
j_call: TRBJ2-2

cdr3_aa: ASSKGRGWDTEAF
v_call: TRBV21-1
j_call: TRBJ1-1

cdr3_aa: ASSGLRTVNQPQH
v_call: TRBV28
j_call: TRBJ1-5

cdr3_aa: SAPPLAGVAGELF
v_call: TRBV20-1
j_call: TRBJ2-2

cdr3_aa: ASSPQGAGGNYGYT
v_call: TRBV7-3
j_call: TRBJ1-2

cdr3_aa: AWTGSGNIQY
v_call: TRBV30
j_call: TRBJ2-4

cdr3_aa: ASSYGNNLSGNTIY
v_call: TRBV6-5
j_call: TRBJ1-3

cdr3_aa: ASTPGGDQPQH
v_call: TRBV12-3/TRBV12-4
j_call: TRBJ1-5

cdr3_aa: SASQGAYGYT
v_call: TRBV20-1
j_call: TRBJ1-2

cdr3_aa: SARRGNENSPLH
v_call: TRBV20-1
j_call: TRBJ1-6

cdr3_aa: ASSAPTGFDGYT
v_call: TRBV5-4
j_call: TRBJ1-2

cdr3_aa: ASQKQGKANYGYT
v_call: TRBV6-1
j_call: TRBJ1-2

cdr3_aa: ASSPGGRSNTEAF
v_call: TRBV7-8
j_call: TRBJ1-1

cdr3_aa: SVRGQYQETQY
v_call: TRBV29-1
j_call: TRBJ2-5

cdr3_aa: ASSRDRGRNNSPLH
v_call: TRBV6-1
j_call: TRBJ1-6

cdr3_aa: ASTRRPGVDEQY
v_call: TRBV2
j_call: TRBJ2-7

cdr3_aa: SAIQGLNEKLF
v_call: TRBV20-1
j_call: TRBJ1-4

cdr3_aa: ASSYQLLADNEQF
v_call: TRBV6-5
j_call: TRBJ2-1

cdr3_aa: ASSSFHPAGANVLT
v_call: TRBV19
j_call: TRBJ2-6

cdr3_aa: ASSSNGYT
v_call: TRBV28
j_call: TRBJ1-2

cdr3_aa: ASMRRGPPDTQY
v_call: TRBV27
j_call: TRBJ2-3

cdr3_aa: ASSQANGPLTEKLF
v_call: TRBV4-3
j_call: TRBJ1-4

cdr3_aa: ASRPGTGDQPQH
v_call: TRBV7-2
j_call: TRBJ1-5

cdr3_aa: ASSLLTISNQPQH
v_call: TRBV28
j_call: TRBJ1-5

cdr3_aa: ASSLDRGRVNTQY
v_call: TRBV7-2
j_call: TRBJ2-3

cdr3_aa: ASSYAGGGNQPQH
v_call: TRBV6-2/TRBV6-3
j_call: TRBJ1-5

cdr3_aa: ASSPRTGGFVEQF
v_call: TRBV21-1
j_call: TRBJ2-1

cdr3_aa: ASSQDWGGKGTGELF
v_call: TRBV4-3
j_call: TRBJ2-2

cdr3_aa: AWGPRGYEQY
v_call: TRBV30
j_call: TRBJ2-7

cdr3_aa: ASSQEWAEAF
v_call: TRBV6-2/TRBV6-3
j_call: TRBJ1-1

cdr3_aa: ASSLEVNTEAF
v_call: TRBV7-9
j_call: TRBJ1-1